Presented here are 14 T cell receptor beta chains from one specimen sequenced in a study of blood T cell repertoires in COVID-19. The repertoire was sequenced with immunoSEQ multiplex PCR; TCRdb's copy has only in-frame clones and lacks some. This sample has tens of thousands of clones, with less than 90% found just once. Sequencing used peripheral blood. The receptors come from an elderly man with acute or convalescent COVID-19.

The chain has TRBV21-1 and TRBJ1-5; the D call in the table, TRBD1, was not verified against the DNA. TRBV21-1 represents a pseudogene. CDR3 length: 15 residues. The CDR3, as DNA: TGTGCCAGCATTAGGACAGGGAGATTGTGTCAGCCCCAGCATTTT. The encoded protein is CASIRTGRLCQPQHF.

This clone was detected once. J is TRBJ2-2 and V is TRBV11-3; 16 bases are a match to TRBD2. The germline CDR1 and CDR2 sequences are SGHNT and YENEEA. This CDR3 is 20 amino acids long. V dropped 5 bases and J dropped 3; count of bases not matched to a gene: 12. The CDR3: CASSPLGTSGRARYTGELFF. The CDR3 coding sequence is TGTGCCAGCAGCCCCCTAGGGACTAGCGGGAGGGCCCGTTACACCGGGGAGCTGTTTTTT.

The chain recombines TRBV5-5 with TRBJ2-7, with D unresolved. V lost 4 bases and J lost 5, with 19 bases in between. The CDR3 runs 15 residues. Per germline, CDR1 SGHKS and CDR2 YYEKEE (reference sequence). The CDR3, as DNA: TGTGCCAGCAGCCCAGTCAAGTTCGGGTTGGACGAGCAGTACTTC. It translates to CASSPVKFGLDEQYF.

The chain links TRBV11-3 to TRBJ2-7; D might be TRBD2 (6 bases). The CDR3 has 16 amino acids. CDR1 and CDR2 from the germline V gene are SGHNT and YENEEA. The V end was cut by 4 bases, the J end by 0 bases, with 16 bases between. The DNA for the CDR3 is TGTGCCAGCAGCTCTGGTGGGGCGGGATACTCCTACGAGCAGTACTTC. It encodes CASSSGGAGYSYEQYF.

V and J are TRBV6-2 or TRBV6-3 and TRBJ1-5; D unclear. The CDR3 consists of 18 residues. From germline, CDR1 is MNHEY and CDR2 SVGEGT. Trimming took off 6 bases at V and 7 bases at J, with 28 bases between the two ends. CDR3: CASSGTWSRRLRRQPQHF. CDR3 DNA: TGTGCCAGCAGCGGAACTTGGTCTCGCAGGCTTCGACGCCAGCCCCAGCATTTT.

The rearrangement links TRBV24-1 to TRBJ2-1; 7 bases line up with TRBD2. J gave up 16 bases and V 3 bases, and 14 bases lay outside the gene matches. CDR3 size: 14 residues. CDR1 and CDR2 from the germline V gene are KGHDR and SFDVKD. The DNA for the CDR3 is TGTGCCACCAGTGATCCCGGGGGGACCACGTCTCAATTCTTC. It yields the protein CATSDPGGTTSQFF.

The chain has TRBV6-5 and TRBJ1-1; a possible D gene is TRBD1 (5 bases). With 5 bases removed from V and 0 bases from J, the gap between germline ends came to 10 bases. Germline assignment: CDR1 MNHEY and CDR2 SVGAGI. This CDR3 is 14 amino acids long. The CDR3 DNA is TGTGCCAGCAGTCGCGGGACGGTGAACACTGAAGCTTTCTTT. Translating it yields CASSRGTVNTEAFF.

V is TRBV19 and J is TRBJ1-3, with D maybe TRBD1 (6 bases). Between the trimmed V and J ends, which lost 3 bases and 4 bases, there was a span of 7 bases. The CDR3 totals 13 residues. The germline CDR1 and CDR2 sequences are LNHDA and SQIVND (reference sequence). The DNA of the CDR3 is TGTGCCAGTAGTATCGGACAGGGAAACACCATATATTTT. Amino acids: CASSIGQGNTIYF.

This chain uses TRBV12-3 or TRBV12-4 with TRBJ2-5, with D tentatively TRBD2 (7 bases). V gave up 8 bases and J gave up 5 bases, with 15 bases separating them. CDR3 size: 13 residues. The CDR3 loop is CASRRGGVETQYF. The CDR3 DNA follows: TGTGCCAGCCGGAGGGGGGGGGTGGAGACCCAGTACTTC.

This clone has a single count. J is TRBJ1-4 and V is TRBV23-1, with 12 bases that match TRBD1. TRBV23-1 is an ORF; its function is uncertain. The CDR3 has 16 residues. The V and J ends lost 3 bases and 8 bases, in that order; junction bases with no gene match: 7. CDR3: CASSHGGTGGGEKLFF. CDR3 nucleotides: TGCGCCAGCAGTCACGGGGGGACAGGGGGCGGCGAAAAACTGTTTTTT.

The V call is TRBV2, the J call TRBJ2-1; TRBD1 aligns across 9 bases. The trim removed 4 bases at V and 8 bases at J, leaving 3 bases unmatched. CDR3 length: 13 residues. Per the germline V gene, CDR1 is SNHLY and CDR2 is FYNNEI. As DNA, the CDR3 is TGTGCCAGCAGTGCGGGACAGGGAGATGAGCAGTTCTTC. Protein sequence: CASSAGQGDEQFF.

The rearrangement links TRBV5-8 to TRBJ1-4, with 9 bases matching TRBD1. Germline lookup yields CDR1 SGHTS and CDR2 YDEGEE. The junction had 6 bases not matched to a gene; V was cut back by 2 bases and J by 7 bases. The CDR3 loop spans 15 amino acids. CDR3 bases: TGTGCCAGCAGCTTACGAGGGACAGGGAGTGAAAAACTGTTTTTT. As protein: CASSLRGTGSEKLFF.

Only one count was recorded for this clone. The CDR3 is CASSFRQGLAGYNEQFF. The CDR3 DNA follows: TGTGCCAGCAGCTTCCGACAGGGCCTGGCGGGGTACAATGAGCAGTTCTTC. The rearrangement uses TRBV5-5 and TRBJ2-1; tentatively, D is TRBD1 (7 bases). The CDR3 covers 17 residues. Germline CDR1 SGHKS, CDR2 YYEKEE (reference sequence). V lost 2 bases, J lost 4 bases, and 19 bases lay in between.

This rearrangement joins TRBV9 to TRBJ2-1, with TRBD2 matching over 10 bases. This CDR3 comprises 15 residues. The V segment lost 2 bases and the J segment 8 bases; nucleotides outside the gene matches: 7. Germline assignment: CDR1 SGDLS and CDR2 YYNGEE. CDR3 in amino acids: CASSVTSGNVHEQFF. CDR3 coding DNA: TGTGCCAGCAGCGTCACTAGCGGGAATGTCCATGAGCAGTTCTTC. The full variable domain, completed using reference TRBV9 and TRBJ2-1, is DSGVTQTPKHLITATGQRVTLRCSPRSGDLSVYWYQQSLDQGLQFLIQYYNGEERAKGNILERFSAQQFPDLHSELNLSSLELGDSALYFCASSVTSGNVHEQFFGPGTRLTVL.